The clone carrying this TCR beta chain was detected many times. Its antigen remains unknown. V lost 1 base and J 2 bases, leaving 10 bases between the germline ends. Germline values: CDR1 SGHRS, CDR2 YFSETQ. The CDR3 has 14 residues. This sample is part of a study of T-cell reconstitution after alpha-beta-depleted transplantation in children. Regarding the study as a whole: By one year post-transplant, T-cell counts and diversity largely arose from T cells that were newly produced.

Unique molecular identifiers were incorporated during preparation of the TCRbeta library. TCRdb processed the PCR reads anew with MiXCR; each CDR3 protein has one entry. Seen here are 250,000 to 300,000 distinct CDR3 sequences, over 7.5% observed once, and the top ten hold approximately 9.6%. Sequenced here: peripheral blood, sampled 360 days after TCRalphabeta/CD19-depleted stem cell transplant. The chain carries TRBV5-1 and TRBJ2-7, with D possibly TRBD1 on 5 matching bases. The sequence was collected from a female patient aged 2-15 years who had a stem cell transplant for Fanconi anemia, so the T cells may come from the graft donor. CDR3 region: CASSLQGRTYEQYF. The CDR3 DNA follows: TGCGCCAGCAGCTTGCAGGGCAGAACCTACGAGCAGTACTTC.